This T cell receptor (beta chain) was obtained from a study of shared clonotypes between healthy human individuals. About the research overall: Plates per donor: three CD4 naive, three CD4 memory, two CD8 naive, one CD8 memory.

The donors, healthy adults who were HIV-negative, had experienced no recent acute infections or vaccinations. Splitting the CD4+ cells yielded a CD45RA+ naive subset and a CD45RA-negative memory subset. CDR3 length: 13 amino acids. The authors' processing: Filtering differed for immunoSEQ, which gave only junction sequences without quality scores. The method was immunoSEQ multiplex PCR; TCRdb's version includes in-frame clones alone and lacks a portion of them. Clone size and V and J calls were adopted from that table, with D and trimming inferred from the DNA. The sample consists of more than 1.2 million clones, approximately 98.5% of them appearing once.

The rearrangement joins TRBV23-1 to TRBJ2-7; D not resolved. TRBV23-1 is sorted into the ORF group, with uncertain function. The sequencing sample was made of naive CD4+ T cells sorted from blood. Regarding subset: CD45RA+ positively selected. The clonotype originates from a man aged 25-45 years in good health. Written as DNA, the CDR3 is TGCGCTAAGGGATTTAAGAGCTCCTACGAGCAGTACTTC. Protein: CAKGFKSSYEQYF.